The clone carrying this T cell receptor beta chain was observed a few times. The antigen is unknown. The length of the CDR3 is 13 residues. The trim removed 5 bases at V and 10 bases at J, leaving 9 bases unmatched. Germline V CDR1 and CDR2: MNHEY, SMNVEV (reference sequence). The entry originates in a study of T cells in localized non-small cell lung cancer. Whole-study results and caveats: Prolonged overall survival went with higher T cell density in the blood. Uninvolved adjacent lung had more T cell clonality than any other tissue, topping tumor.

Clones were read by immunoSEQ multiplex PCR, and TCRdb kept only the in-frame ones, dropping some. The repertoire holds about 56,000 clones, with roughly 89% as singletons. This sequence originates from a woman aged 35-75 years with stage I lung adenocarcinoma. V usage is TRBV27 and J usage is TRBJ1-1, with 8 bases fitting TRBD1. The sequenced sample was peripheral blood, obtained before any cancer treatment. CDR3 protein: CASSLPGGFVAFF. The CDR3 DNA sequence: TGTGCCAGCAGTCTCCCAGGGGGCTTCGTAGCTTTCTTT.